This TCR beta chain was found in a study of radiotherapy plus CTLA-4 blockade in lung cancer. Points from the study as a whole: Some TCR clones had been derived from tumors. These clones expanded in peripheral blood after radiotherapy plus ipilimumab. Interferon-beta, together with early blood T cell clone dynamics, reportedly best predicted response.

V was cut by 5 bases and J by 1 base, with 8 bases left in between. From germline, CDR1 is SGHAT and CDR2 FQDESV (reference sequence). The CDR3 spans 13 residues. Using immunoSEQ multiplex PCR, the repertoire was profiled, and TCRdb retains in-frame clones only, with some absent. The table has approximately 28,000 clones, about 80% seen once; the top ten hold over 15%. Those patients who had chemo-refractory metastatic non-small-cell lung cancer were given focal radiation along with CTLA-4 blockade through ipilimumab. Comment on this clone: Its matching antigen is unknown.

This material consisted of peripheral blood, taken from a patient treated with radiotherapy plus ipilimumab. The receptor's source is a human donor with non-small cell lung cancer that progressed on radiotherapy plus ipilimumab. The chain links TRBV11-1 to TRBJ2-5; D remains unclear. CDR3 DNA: TGTGCCAGCAGCGAAGAAGTCCAAGAGACCCAGTACTTC. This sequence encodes CASSEEVQETQYF.